The 13 T cell receptor beta chains below all came from one sample that was sequenced in a study of immune evolution from preneoplasia to lung adenocarcinoma. The method was immunoSEQ multiplex PCR; TCRdb's version includes in-frame clones alone and lacks a portion of them. The sample has under 45,000 clones, around 85% seen once. The sequenced sample was FFPE invasive lung adenocarcinoma tissue. The receptors were sampled from a person aged 55 to 75 with lung adenocarcinoma.

This clone was found a few times. The rearrangement joins TRBV6-1 to TRBJ2-5, with unresolved D. Germline V gives CDR1 MNHNS, CDR2 SASEGT. The CDR3 spans 15 residues. V lost 6 bases and J lost 3, with 17 bases in between. CDR3 coding DNA: TGTGCCAGCAGCATTGCGCCGCCGCACAAAGAGACCCAGTACTTC. Encoded protein: CASSIAPPHKETQYF.

This clone was detected once. The rearrangement uses TRBV29-1 and TRBJ2-1; tentative D call: TRBD1 (5 bases). Deletions cut 1 base from V and 8 bases from J, with 6 bases between. The CDR3 runs 11 residues. The germline V gene has CDR1 SQVTM and CDR2 ANQGSEA. The CDR3 nucleotides are TGCAGCGTTGAAGCAGGGCATGAGCAGTTCTTC. Translation: CSVEAGHEQFF.

V and J are TRBV30 and TRBJ1-1, with D hard to call. Deletions cut 0 bases from V and 4 bases from J, with 9 bases between. The CDR3 has 13 residues. Germline V gene sequence: CDR1 GTSNPN, CDR2 SVGIG (reference sequence). The CDR3 here is CAWSVTSGTEAFF. DNA of the CDR3: TGTGCCTGGAGTGTGACTTCGGGCACTGAAGCTTTCTTT.

V gene TRBV28 combines with J gene TRBJ1-5; 10 nucleotides line up with TRBD1. Germline assignment: CDR1 MDHEN and CDR2 SYDVKM. V shed 0 bases and J 1 base; nucleotides not matched to a gene: 0. The CDR3 runs 16 residues. The CDR3 DNA reads TGTGCCAGCAGTTTATGGGGACAGGGGAGCAATCAGCCCCAGCATTTT. Amino acid sequence: CASSLWGQGSNQPQHF. Full variable domain (rest looked up from reference TRBV28 and TRBJ1-5): DVKVTQSSRYLVKRTGEKVFLECVQDMDHENMFWYRQDPGLGLRLIYFSYDVKMKEKGDIPEGYSVSREKKERFSLILESASTNQTSMYLCASSLWGQGSNQPQHFGDGTRLSIL.

The chain is built from TRBV11-2 and TRBJ2-7; the D is unclear. V lost 1 base and J 0 bases, leaving 7 bases between the germline ends. Germline values: CDR1 SGHAT, CDR2 FQNNGV. CDR3 length equals 14 residues. CDR3 in DNA: TGTGCCAGCAGCTTAGCACATTTCTCCTACGAGCAGTACTTC. This sequence encodes CASSLAHFSYEQYF.

J is TRBJ2-1 and V is TRBV5-1, with 8 bases identical to TRBD2. V lost 6 bases to trimming and J lost 7 bases; unmatched junction nucleotides: 27. Germline V gene data show CDR1 as SGHRS and CDR2 as YFSETQ. There are 20 residues in the CDR3. The CDR3 DNA is TGCGCCAGCAATCCGGGACATCTATTCCTAGCGGGCCGCCAGGGGAATGAGCAGTTCTTC. Translating gives CASNPGHLFLAGRQGNEQFF.

The chain carries TRBV6-1 and TRBJ1-3; 8 bases line up with TRBD1. The V and J ends lost 0 bases and 3 bases, in that order; junction bases with no gene match: 4. Germline values: CDR1 MNHNS, CDR2 SASEGT. CDR3 size: 16 residues. The CDR3 DNA sequence: TGTGCCAGCAGTGAAGCGCTTGGGACAGGTGGAAACACCATATATTTT. It is translated as CASSEALGTGGNTIYF.

V usage is TRBV11-2 and J usage is TRBJ2-3; weak D call: TRBD2 (6 bases). The CDR3 is 18 amino acids. Germline-derived CDR1 and CDR2 are SGHAT and FQNNGV. V dropped 2 bases and J dropped 3 bases, with 21 bases sitting between them. The CDR3 DNA is TGTGCCAGCAGCTTAAATTCCGGGACTTCCGTCGTAACAGATACGCAGTATTTT. Translated: CASSLNSGTSVVTDTQYF.

Concerning this clone: Within the sample, other DNA sequences also encode this same CDR3. V usage is TRBV5-6 and J usage is TRBJ2-5, with 13 bases fitting TRBD2. Trimming took 2 bases from V and 5 from J; bases not matched to a gene: 3. The germline V gene encodes CDR1 SGHDT and CDR2 YYEEEE. The CDR3 has 15 residues. The chain's CDR3 is CASSLLAGGRETQYF. CDR3 coding DNA: TGTGCCAGCAGCTTACTAGCGGGAGGGCGGGAGACCCAGTACTTC.

This clone was seen once. V usage is TRBV12-5 and J usage is TRBJ1-5; D is possibly TRBD1 (5 bases). The CDR3 is 15 amino acids. Trimming took off 2 bases at V and 4 bases at J, with 12 bases between the two ends. The germline V gene encodes CDR1 LGHNT and CDR2 FRNRAP. The CDR3 loop is CASGLSAGRNQPQHF. The CDR3, as DNA: TGTGCTAGTGGTTTGTCCGCAGGGAGGAATCAGCCCCAGCATTTT.

This chain links TRBV21-1 with TRBJ2-5. TRBV21-1 is marked as a pseudogene. This CDR3 contains 11 residues. The chain's CDR3 is CASSSQETQYF. The CDR3 nucleotides are TGTGCCAGCAGCAGTCAAGAGACCCAGTACTTC.

The genes are TRBV28 and TRBJ1-4, with D perhaps matching TRBD1 (5 bases). The CDR3 contains 13 residues. V dropped 10 bases and J dropped 5 bases, with 14 bases sitting between them. CDR1 MDHEN and CDR2 SYDVKM come from the germline V gene. CDR3 sequence (DNA): TGTGCCACCTCGGGGCCAGCAAATGAAAAACTGTTTTTT. Protein sequence: CATSGPANEKLFF.

The V and J genes are TRBV20-1 and TRBJ1-2; D is unclear. V lost 3 bases to trimming and J lost 8 bases, with 10 bases between them. The CDR3 consists of 11 residues. Germline CDR1 and CDR2: DFQATT and SNEGSKA (reference sequence). The CDR3: CSASPRIGYTF. In DNA, the CDR3 is TGCAGTGCTAGCCCTAGGATAGGCTACACCTTC.